This TCR beta chain was sequenced in a study of T-cell reconstitution after alpha-beta-depleted transplantation in children. Construction of the TCRbeta library involved unique molecular identifiers. TCRdb re-called the PCR reads with MiXCR, one entry per CDR3 protein. The repertoire holds 450,000 to 600,000 distinct CDR3 sequences, with approximately 32% as singletons. Trimming removed 4 bases from V and 2 bases from J, with 3 bases in between. The CDR3 extends over 12 amino acids. Per the germline V gene, CDR1 is MNHNS and CDR2 is SASEGT. V gene TRBV6-1 combines with J gene TRBJ1-5; D not resolved. The clonotype originates from a human donor who donated a stem cell graft to a child with aplastic anemia. Source: PBMCs from the stem cell graft donor, taken from the stem cell graft. Written as DNA, the CDR3 is TGTGCCAGCAGTGTACGCAATCAGCCCCAGCATTTT. This gives the protein CASSVRNQPQHF.